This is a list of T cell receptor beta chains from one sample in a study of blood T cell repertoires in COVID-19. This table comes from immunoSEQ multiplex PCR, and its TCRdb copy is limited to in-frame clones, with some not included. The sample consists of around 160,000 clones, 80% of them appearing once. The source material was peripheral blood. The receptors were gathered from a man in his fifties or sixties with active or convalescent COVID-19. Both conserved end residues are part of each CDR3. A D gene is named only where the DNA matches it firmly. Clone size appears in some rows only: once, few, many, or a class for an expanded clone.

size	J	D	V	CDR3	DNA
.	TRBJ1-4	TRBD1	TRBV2	CASRPRQGWNEKLFF	TGTGCCAGCAGGCCTAGACAGGGTTGGAATGAAAAACTGTTTTTT
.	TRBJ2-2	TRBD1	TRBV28	CASSRQGGNTGELFF	TGTGCCAGCAGTCGACAGGGGGGGAACACCGGGGAGCTGTTTTTT
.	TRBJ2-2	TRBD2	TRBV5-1	CASSWTSGSPSTGELFF	TGCGCCAGCAGCTGGACTAGCGGGAGCCCCAGCACCGGGGAGCTGTTTTTT
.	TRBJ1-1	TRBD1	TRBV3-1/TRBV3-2	CASSQQGDTEAFF	TGTGCCAGCAGCCAACAGGGGGACACTGAAGCTTTCTTT
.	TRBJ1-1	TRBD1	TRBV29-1	CSAQPGQGDTEAFF	TGCAGCGCACAGCCGGGACAGGGGGATACTGAAGCTTTCTTT
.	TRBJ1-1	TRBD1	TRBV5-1	CASSYRDSGTEAFF	TGCGCCAGCAGCTATCGGGACAGTGGCACTGAAGCTTTCTTT
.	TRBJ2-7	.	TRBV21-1	CASSKALRGAPPLYEQYF	TGTGCCAGCAGCAAAGCGCTTCGGGGGGCGCCTCCATTATACGAGCAGTACTTC
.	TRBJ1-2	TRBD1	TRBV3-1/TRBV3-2	CASSPGVGQGTESYTF	TGTGCCAGCAGCCCGGGGGTGGGACAGGGAACGGAAAGCTACACCTTC
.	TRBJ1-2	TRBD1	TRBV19	CASVKDRVEHGYTF	TGTGCCAGCGTGAAGGACAGGGTGGAACATGGCTACACCTTC
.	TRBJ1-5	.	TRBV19	CASSIVTQGGQPQHF	TGTGCCAGTAGTATAGTCACACAGGGCGGTCAGCCCCAGCATTTT
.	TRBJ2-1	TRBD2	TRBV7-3	CASATGAGGGSQFF	TGTGCCAGCGCCACCGGGGCGGGAGGTGGGTCGCAGTTCTTC
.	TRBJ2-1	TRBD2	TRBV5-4	CASSFWTSGSLLNEQFF	TGTGCCAGCAGCTTCTGGACTAGCGGGAGTTTACTGAATGAGCAGTTCTTC
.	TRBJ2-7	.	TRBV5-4	CASSLPLQGRSYEQYF	TGTGCCAGCAGCTTACCTCTCCAGGGGCGCTCCTACGAGCAGTACTTC
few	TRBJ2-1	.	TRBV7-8	CASSRGLNNEQFF	TGTGCCAGCAGCCGGGGACTTAACAATGAGCAGTTCTTC
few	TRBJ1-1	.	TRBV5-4	CASSSKSMMDTEAFF	TGTGCCAGCAGCTCGAAGAGCATGATGGACACTGAAGCTTTCTTT
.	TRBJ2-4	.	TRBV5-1	CASSLGPGSQYHIQYF	TGCGCCAGCAGCTTGGGGCCCGGGTCACAATACCACATTCAGTACTTC
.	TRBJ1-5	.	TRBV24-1	CATSDFGQEQPQHF	TGTGCCACCAGTGATTTTGGGCAAGAGCAGCCCCAGCATTTT
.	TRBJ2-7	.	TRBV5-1	CASSLGSAYEQYF	TGCGCCAGCAGCCTAGGCAGTGCCTACGAGCAGTACTTC
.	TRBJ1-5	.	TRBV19	CASSIDPMRGSHQPQHF	TGTGCCAGTAGTATAGATCCTATGAGGGGGAGCCATCAGCCCCAGCATTTT
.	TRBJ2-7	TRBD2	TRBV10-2	CASSKGLAYEQYF	TGCGCCAGCAGTAAAGGACTAGCTTACGAGCAGTACTTC
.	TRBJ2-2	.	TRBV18	CASSGLNDGELFF	TGTGCCAGCTCAGGGCTGAACGACGGGGAGCTGTTTTTT
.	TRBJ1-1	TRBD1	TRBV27	CASSLGGTSTEAFF	TGTGCCAGCAGTCTAGGGGGCACGAGCACTGAAGCTTTCTTT
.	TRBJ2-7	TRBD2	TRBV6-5	CAISGLVYEQYF	TGTGCTATTAGCGGGTTAGTCTACGAGCAGTACTTC
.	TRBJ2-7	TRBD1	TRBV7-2	CASSLVQGANEQYF	TGTGCCAGCAGCTTAGTCCAGGGGGCAAACGAGCAGTACTTC
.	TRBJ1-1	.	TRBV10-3	CAIGQLNTEAFF	TGTGCCATTGGACAGCTGAACACTGAAGCTTTCTTT
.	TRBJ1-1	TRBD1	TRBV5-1	CASSLRTGGTEAFF	TGCGCCAGCAGCTTGAGGACAGGGGGGACTGAAGCTTTCTTT
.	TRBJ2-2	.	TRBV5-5	CASSLGKTQGVFATGELFF	TGTGCCAGCAGCTTAGGGAAAACACAGGGTGTGTTTGCGACCGGGGAGCTGTTTTTT
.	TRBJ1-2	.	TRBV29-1	CSVAPPREYGYTF	TGCAGCGTTGCACCCCCCCGGGAATATGGCTACACCTTC
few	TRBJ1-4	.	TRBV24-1	CAALSEKLFF	TGTGCCGCGCTGAGCGAAAAACTGTTTTTT
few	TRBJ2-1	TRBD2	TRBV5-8	CASSLEGLAGGSYNEQFF	TGTGCCAGCAGCTTGGAAGGACTAGCGGGAGGCTCCTACAATGAGCAGTTCTTC
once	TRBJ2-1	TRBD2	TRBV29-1	CSVATGTSGYNEQFF	TGCAGCGTGGCTACCGGGACTAGCGGCTACAATGAGCAGTTCTTC
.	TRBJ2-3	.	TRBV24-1	CATSDRGGTDTQYF	TGTGCCACCAGTGACAGGGGGGGCACAGATACGCAGTATTTT
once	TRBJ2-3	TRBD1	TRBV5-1	CASSFMNQGADTQYF	TGCGCCAGCAGCTTTATGAATCAGGGGGCAGATACGCAGTATTTT
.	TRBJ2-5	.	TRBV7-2	CASSLSTEQTQYF	TGTGCCAGCAGCTTATCGACAGAGCAAACCCAGTACTTC
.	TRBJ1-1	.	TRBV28	CASSLGTTKAFF	TGTGCCAGCAGCCTAGGGACTACTAAAGCTTTCTTT
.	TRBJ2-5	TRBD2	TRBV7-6	CASRPVAGGGETQYF	TGTGCCAGCAGGCCGGTAGCGGGAGGGGGGGAGACCCAGTACTTC
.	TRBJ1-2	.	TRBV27	CASSLRGNYGYTF	TGTGCCAGCAGTTTACGAGGGAACTATGGCTACACCTTC
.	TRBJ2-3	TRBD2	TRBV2	CATGLAGGTGTDTQYF	TGTGCCACCGGACTAGCGGGAGGGACGGGCACAGATACGCAGTATTTT
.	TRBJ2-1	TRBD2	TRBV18	CASSLSSGAYNEQFF	TGTGCCAGCTCCCTTTCGAGCGGGGCTTACAATGAGCAGTTCTTC
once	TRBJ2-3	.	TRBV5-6	CASSLVSVTRRNTQYF	TGTGCCAGCAGCTTGGTGAGTGTCACTAGGAGGAATACGCAGTATTTT
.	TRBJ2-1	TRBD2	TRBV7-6	CASSLIPSGGDNEQFF	TGTGCCAGCAGCTTAATCCCTAGCGGGGGGGACAATGAGCAGTTCTTC
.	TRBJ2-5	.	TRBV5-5	CASSPPGQGLETQYF	TGTGCCAGCAGCCCGCCTGGGCAGGGCTTAGAGACCCAGTACTTC
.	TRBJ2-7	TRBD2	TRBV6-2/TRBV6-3	CASSFWTSGPTLSYEQYF	TGTGCCAGCAGTTTCTGGACTAGCGGGCCCACACTCAGCTACGAGCAGTACTTC
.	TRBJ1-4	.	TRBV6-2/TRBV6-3	CASSSTKTGTNEKLFF	TGTGCCAGCAGTTCCACTAAAACGGGGACTAATGAAAAACTGTTTTTT
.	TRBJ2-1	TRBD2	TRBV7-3	CASSLSSGSYEQFF	TGTGCCAGCAGCTTAAGTAGCGGGAGCTATGAGCAGTTCTTC
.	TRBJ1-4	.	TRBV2	CASRGDYEKLFF	TGTGCCAGCAGAGGGGACTATGAAAAACTGTTTTTT
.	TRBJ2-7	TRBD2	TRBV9	CASSVGGSQQYF	TGTGCCAGCAGCGTGGGCGGGAGCCAGCAGTACTTC
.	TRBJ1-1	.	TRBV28	CASSLRAQGEAFF	TGTGCCAGCAGTTTACGTGCCCAGGGTGAAGCTTTCTTT
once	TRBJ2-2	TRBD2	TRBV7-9	CASSSGLAGVNTGELFF	TGTGCCAGCAGCTCCGGACTAGCGGGAGTGAACACCGGGGAGCTGTTTTTT
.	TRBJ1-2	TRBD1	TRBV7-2	CASSLASGQGSYGYTF	TGTGCCAGCAGCTTAGCGTCGGGACAGGGGAGCTATGGCTACACCTTC
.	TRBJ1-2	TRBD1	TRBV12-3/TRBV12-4	CASRGQGGGYTF	TGTGCCAGCAGGGGACAGGGAGGTGGCTACACCTTC
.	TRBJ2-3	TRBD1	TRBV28	CASASPGGRTDTQYF	TGTGCCAGCGCTAGCCCAGGGGGTCGCACAGATACGCAGTATTTT
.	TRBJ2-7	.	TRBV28	CASSLRRPPYEQYF	TGTGCCAGCAGTTTGCGGCGGCCGCCCTACGAGCAGTACTTC
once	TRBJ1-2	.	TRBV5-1	CASSQLGGSRGYTF	TGCGCCAGCAGCCAGTTGGGGGGATCACGCGGCTACACCTTC
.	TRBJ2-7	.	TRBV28	CASSLGPTYEQYF	TGTGCCAGCAGTTTAGGCCCGACCTACGAGCAGTACTTC
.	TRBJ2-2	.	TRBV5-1	CASSFSGTNTGELFF	TGCGCCAGCAGCTTTTCAGGGACGAACACCGGGGAGCTGTTTTTT
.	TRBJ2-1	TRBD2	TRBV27	CASSFQPGLAGGGLYNEQFF	TGTGCCAGCAGTTTTCAACCGGGACTAGCGGGAGGGGGCCTTTACAATGAGCAGTTCTTC
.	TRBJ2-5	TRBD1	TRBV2	CASSEAQGRGETQYF	TGTGCCAGCAGTGAAGCGCAGGGCAGGGGGGAGACCCAGTACTTC
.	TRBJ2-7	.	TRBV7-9	CASSLRDTYEQYF	TGTGCCAGCAGCTTGAGAGACACCTACGAGCAGTACTTC
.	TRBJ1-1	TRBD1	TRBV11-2	CASSYTGAENTEAFF	TGTGCCAGCAGCTATACAGGGGCCGAGAACACTGAAGCTTTCTTT